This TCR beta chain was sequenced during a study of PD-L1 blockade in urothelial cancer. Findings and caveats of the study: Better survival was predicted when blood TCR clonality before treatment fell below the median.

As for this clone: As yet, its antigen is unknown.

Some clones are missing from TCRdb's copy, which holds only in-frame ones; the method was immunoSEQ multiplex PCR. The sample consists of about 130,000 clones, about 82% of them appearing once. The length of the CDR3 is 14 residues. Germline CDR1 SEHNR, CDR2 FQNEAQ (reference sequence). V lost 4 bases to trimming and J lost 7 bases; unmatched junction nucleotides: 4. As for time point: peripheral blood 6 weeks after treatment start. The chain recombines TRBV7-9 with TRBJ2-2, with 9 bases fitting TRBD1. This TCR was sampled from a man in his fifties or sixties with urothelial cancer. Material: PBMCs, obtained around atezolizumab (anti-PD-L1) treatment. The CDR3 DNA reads TGTGCCAGCAGCTGGACAGGGGCAGGCGGGGAGCTGTTTTTT. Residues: CASSWTGAGGELFF.